This T cell receptor (beta chain) stems from a study of CD8+ T cells in alopecia areata. Treatment in this sample: oral pan-JAK inhibitor, 5-10 mg twice daily. Lesional scalp punch biopsies and peripheral blood came from alopecia areata patients. General study points: Researchers report lesional scalp, most notably alopecia totalis/universalis, outstripped normal scalp in clonality. Among the 100 top clones, expanded CD8+ clones, like scalp clonality, were significantly decreased by tofacitinib. Scalp sequencing also captures normal skin's resident alphabeta T cells.

About this clone: No antigen is known for it.

TCR sequencing used cDNA made by reverse transcription of extracted RNA. Using immunoSEQ multiplex PCR, the repertoire was profiled, and TCRdb retains in-frame clones only, with some absent. The sample consists of about 110,000 clones, around 84% of them appearing once. Germline loops: CDR1 SGHVS, CDR2 FNYEAQ. The V end was cut by 0 bases, the J end by 9 bases, with 12 bases between. This CDR3 spans 14 amino acids. The material sequenced was CD8+ T cells sorted from blood, taken at week 24, from a patient treated with tofacitinib. The chain employs TRBV7-6 and TRBJ2-1; a weak D match, TRBD2 (5 bases). This TCR came from a human donor with alopecia areata. The chain's CDR3 is CASSLAGELGEQFF. The DNA for the CDR3 is TGTGCCAGCAGCTTAGCGGGAGAACTGGGTGAGCAGTTCTTC.